This TCR beta chain was observed in a study of blood T cells in healthy people across ages. Study outcomes and limitations: TCR beta diversity, measured per million T cells, fell in a roughly linear way with age.

This CDR3 contains 16 residues. The germline V gene encodes CDR1 MNHEY and CDR2 SVGAGI. V lost 6 bases and J lost 1, with 18 bases in between. Donors were systemically healthy Caucasian individuals from Russia aged roughly 6 to 100 years. Using a J-beta primer mix together with a sample-barcoded 5' primer, a second PCR was run for roughly 6 to 12 cycles. With 12 random nucleotides, a template-switch adaptor tagged each individual cDNA molecule. TCRdb ran MiXCR on the 5' RACE reads and lists one entry per CDR3 protein. The data contain hundreds of thousands of distinct CDR3 sequences, roughly three fifths of them seen just once; the ten biggest clones take up about two fifths. In regard to this clonotype: Its antigen is unknown.

This chain connects TRBV6-5 to TRBJ1-2, with a tentative D call TRBD1 (5 bases). Material for sequencing was blood. The TCR originated in a man in his fifties or sixties in good health. Here the CDR3 reads CASSRDGPKNNYGYTF. The CDR3, as DNA: TGTGCCAGCAGCCGGGACGGACCCAAAAATAACTATGGCTACACCTTC.